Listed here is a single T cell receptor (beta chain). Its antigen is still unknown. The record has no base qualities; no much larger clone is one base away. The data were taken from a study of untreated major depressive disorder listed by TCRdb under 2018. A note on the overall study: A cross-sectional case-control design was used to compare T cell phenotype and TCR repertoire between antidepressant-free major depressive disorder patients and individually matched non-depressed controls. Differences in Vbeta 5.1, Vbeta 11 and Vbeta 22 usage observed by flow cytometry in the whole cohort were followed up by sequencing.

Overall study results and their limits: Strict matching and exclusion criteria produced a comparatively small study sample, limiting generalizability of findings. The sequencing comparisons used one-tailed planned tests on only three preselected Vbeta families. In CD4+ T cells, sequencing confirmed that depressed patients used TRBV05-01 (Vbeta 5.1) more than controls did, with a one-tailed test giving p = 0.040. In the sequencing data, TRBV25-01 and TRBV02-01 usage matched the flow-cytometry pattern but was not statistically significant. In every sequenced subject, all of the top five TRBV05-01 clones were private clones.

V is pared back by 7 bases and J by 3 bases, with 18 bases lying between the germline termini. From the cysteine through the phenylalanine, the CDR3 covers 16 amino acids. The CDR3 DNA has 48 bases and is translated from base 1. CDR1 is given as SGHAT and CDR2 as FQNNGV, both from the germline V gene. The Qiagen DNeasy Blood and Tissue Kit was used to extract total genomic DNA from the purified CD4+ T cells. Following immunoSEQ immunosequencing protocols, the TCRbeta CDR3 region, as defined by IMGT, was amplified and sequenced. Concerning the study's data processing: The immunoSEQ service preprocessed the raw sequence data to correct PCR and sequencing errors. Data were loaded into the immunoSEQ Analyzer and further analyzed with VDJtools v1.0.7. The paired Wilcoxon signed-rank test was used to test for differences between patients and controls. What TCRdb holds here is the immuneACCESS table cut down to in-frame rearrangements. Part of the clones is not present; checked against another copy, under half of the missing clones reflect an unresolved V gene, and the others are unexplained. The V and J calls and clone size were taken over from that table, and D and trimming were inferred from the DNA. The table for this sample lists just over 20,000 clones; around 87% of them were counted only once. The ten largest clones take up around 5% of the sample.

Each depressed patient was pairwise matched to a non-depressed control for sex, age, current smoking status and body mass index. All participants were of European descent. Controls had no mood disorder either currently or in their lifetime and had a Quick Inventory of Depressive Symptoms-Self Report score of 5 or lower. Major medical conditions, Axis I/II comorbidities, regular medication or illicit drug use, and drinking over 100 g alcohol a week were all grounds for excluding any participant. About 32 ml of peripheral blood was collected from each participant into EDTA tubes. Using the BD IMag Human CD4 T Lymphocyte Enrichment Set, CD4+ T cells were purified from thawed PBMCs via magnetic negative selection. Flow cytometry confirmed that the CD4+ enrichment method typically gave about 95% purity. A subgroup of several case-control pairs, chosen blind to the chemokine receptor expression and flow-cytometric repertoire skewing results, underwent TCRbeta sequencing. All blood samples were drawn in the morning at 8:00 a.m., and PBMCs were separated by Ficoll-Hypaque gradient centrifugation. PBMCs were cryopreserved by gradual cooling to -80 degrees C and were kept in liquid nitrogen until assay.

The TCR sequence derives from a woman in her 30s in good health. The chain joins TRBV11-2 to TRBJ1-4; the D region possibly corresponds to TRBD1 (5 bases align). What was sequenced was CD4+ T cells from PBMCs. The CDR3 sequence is CASNSFQGAANEKLFF. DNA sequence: TGTGCCAGCAATTCCTTCCAGGGTGCAGCTAATGAAAAACTGTTTTTT.